Presented here are 30 T cell receptor beta chains from one specimen sequenced in a study of cytomegalovirus exposure and HLA in healthy donors. Only in-frame clones appear in the TCRdb table, and some are missing; sequencing was by immunoSEQ multiplex PCR. The profile shows about 140,000 clones, approximately 90% of them singletons. The sample was PBMCs. Receptors originate from a man aged 18 to 29 in good health and CMV-seronegative.

The chain joins TRBV6-1 to TRBJ1-5; TRBD1 might be the D (6 bases). The CDR3 contains 14 residues. Deletions cut 6 bases from V and 3 bases from J, with 12 bases between. Germline CDR1 reads MNHNS; CDR2 reads SASEGT. CDR3 residues: CASSRDNLNQPQHF. For the CDR3, the DNA is TGTGCCAGCAGCCGGGACAACCTCAATCAGCCCCAGCATTTT.

The chain couples TRBV6-1 to TRBJ2-1; the match to TRBD2 covers 11 bases. In germline, CDR1 is MNHNS, CDR2 SASEGT. The CDR3 runs 16 residues. The V segment lost 2 bases and the J segment 4 bases; nucleotides outside the gene matches: 4. DNA of the CDR3: TGTGCCAGCAGTGAAACTAGCGGGAGATCGTACAATGAGCAGTTCTTC. This gives the protein CASSETSGRSYNEQFF.

The rearrangement uses TRBV2 and TRBJ2-5, with unresolved D. This CDR3 has 13 residues. Germline assignment: CDR1 SNHLY and CDR2 FYNNEI. Trimming pared 4 bases from V and 5 bases from J, leaving 11 bases between. CDR3 nucleotide sequence: TGTGCCAGCAGTGGAGAAGTCGGGGAGACCCAGTACTTC. This gives the protein CASSGEVGETQYF.

CDR3 protein: CASSPTGWNEKLFF. The CDR3 coding sequence is TGTGCCAGCAGTCCGACAGGGTGGAATGAAAAACTGTTTTTT. The chain employs TRBV6-1 and TRBJ1-4; 7 positions match TRBD1. Germline CDR1 and CDR2: MNHNS and SASEGT. This CDR3 spans 14 amino acids. Trimming cost V 5 bases and J 5 bases; bases outside gene matches: 5.

CDR3 region: CASRQGVTGELFF. Here the CDR3 DNA reads TGTGCCAGCAGACAGGGGGTAACCGGGGAGCTGTTTTTT. The chain couples TRBV9 to TRBJ2-2; TRBD1 aligns across 8 bases. After removal of 5 bases from V and 5 bases from J, the junction contained 2 bases not matched to a gene. The CDR3 runs to 13 residues. Germline CDR1 reads SGDLS; CDR2 reads YYNGEE.

V gene TRBV7-8 combines with J gene TRBJ2-7, with D uncertain. CDR3 size: 13 residues. The germline CDR1 and CDR2 sequences are SGHVS and FQNEAQ. V lost 2 bases and J 2 bases, leaving 7 bases between the germline ends. The CDR3 nucleotides are TGTGCCAGCAGCTTAAATGGGGCCTACGAGCAGTACGTC. It encodes CASSLNGAYEQYV.

The rearrangement links TRBV29-1 to TRBJ1-2, with TRBD1 identical over 7 bases. V shed 4 bases, J shed 0 bases, and the junction held 5 bases outside the gene matches. The CDR3 extends over 14 amino acids. The germline V gene encodes CDR1 SQVTM and CDR2 ANQGSEA. The CDR3 sequence is CSVAGTEANYGYTF. The CDR3 nucleotides are TGCAGCGTTGCCGGGACAGAGGCTAACTATGGCTACACCTTC.

The chain links TRBV5-6 to TRBJ2-7, with TRBD1 matching over 9 bases. V shed 4 bases and J 2 bases; nucleotides not matched to a gene: 7. Per the germline V gene, CDR1 is SGHDT and CDR2 is YYEEEE. The CDR3 contains 15 residues. CDR3 coding DNA: TGTGCCAGCAGCCCTTGGGACAGGGTCCCCTACGAGCAGTACTTC. It codes for CASSPWDRVPYEQYF. Full variable domain (outside the CDR3, taken from reference TRBV5-6 and TRBJ2-7): DAGVTQSPTHLIKTRGQQVTLRCSPKSGHDTVSWYQQALGQGPQFIFQYYEEEERQRGNFPDRFSGHQFPNYSSELNVNALLLGDSALYLCASSPWDRVPYEQYFGPGTRLTVT.

The CDR3 loop reads CASSDGTGSSEPYEQYV. In nucleotides, the CDR3 is TGTGCCAGCAGCGACGGGACAGGGTCATCGGAACCCTACGAGCAGTACGTC. The chain is built from TRBV9 and TRBJ2-7; 9 positions agree with TRBD1. V was pared by 3 bases and J by 2 bases, with 12 bases of the junction left unmatched. From germline, CDR1 is SGDLS and CDR2 YYNGEE. CDR3 size: 17 residues.

This clone was counted a single time. The V and J genes are TRBV25-1 and TRBJ2-6; a weak D match, TRBD1 (5 bases). Germline lookup yields CDR1 MGHDK and CDR2 SYGVNS. V lost 4 bases and J lost 2, with 9 bases in between. This CDR3 contains 15 residues. CDR3 sequence: CASSGQGAGANVLTF. The CDR3 DNA follows: TGTGCCAGCAGTGGCCAGGGTGCTGGGGCCAACGTCCTGACTTTC. Variable domain in full (rest from reference TRBV25-1 and TRBJ2-6): EADIYQTPRYLVIGTGKKITLECSQTMGHDKMYWYQQDPGMELHLIHYSYGVNSTEKGDLSSESTVSRIRTEHFPLTLESARPSHTSQYLCASSGQGAGANVLTFGAGSRLTVL.

The V call is TRBV27, the J call TRBJ2-1, with 8 bases matching TRBD2. The germline gives CDR1 MNHEY, CDR2 SMNVEV (reference sequence). The CDR3 is 14 residues long. J was trimmed by 5 bases and V by 3 bases; bases with no gene match: 3. CDR3 protein: CASSFASGHNEQFF. CDR3 DNA sequence: TGTGCCAGCAGTTTCGCTAGCGGGCACAATGAGCAGTTCTTC.

The chain recombines TRBV11-3 with TRBJ2-5; tentative D call: TRBD2 (5 bases). The germline CDR1 and CDR2 sequences are SGHNT and YENEEA. The CDR3 has 15 amino acids. Trimming took 0 bases from V and 3 from J, leaving 11 bases between them. The CDR3 DNA sequence: TGTGCCAGCAGCTTAGATCTGCCGGGGAAAGAGACCCAGTACTTC. Translating it yields CASSLDLPGKETQYF.

The chain employs TRBV5-1 and TRBJ2-7; the D is unclear. The CDR3 totals 14 residues. V lost 1 base and J 3 bases, leaving 11 bases between the germline ends. Germline CDR1 reads SGHRS; CDR2 reads YFSETQ. CDR3: CASSLSVGDYEQYF. The DNA of the CDR3 is TGCGCCAGCAGCTTGTCCGTGGGCGACTACGAGCAGTACTTC.

The V call is TRBV29-1, the J call TRBJ2-1; 7 bases are a match to TRBD2. Per the germline V gene, CDR1 is SQVTM and CDR2 is ANQGSEA. This CDR3 is built from 19 residues. Trimming removed 0 bases from V and 3 bases from J; junction bases left unmatched: 17. Here the CDR3 reads CSVEDRPGIREGLYNEQFF. The CDR3 coding sequence is TGCAGCGTTGAAGACCGACCCGGCATAAGGGAGGGACTCTACAATGAGCAGTTCTTC.

The chain joins TRBV2 to TRBJ1-4; D is ambiguous. The CDR3 has 14 amino acids. Germline V gene lookup returns CDR1 SNHLY and CDR2 FYNNEI. Trimming removed 7 bases from V and 8 bases from J, with 17 bases in between. Here the CDR3 reads CASTPGEVSEKLFF. The CDR3 bases are TGTGCCAGCACCCCTGGGGAGGTCTCCGAAAAACTGTTTTTT.

This clone was counted only a few times. This chain joins TRBV5-1 and TRBJ1-2; tentative D call: TRBD1 (6 bases). CDR3 length equals 15 residues. V lost 0 bases, J lost 5 bases, and 14 bases lay in between. Germline lookup yields CDR1 SGHRS and CDR2 YFSETQ. This CDR3 is CASSLAAGELYGYTF. In DNA, the CDR3 is TGCGCCAGCAGCTTGGCGGCAGGGGAGTTATATGGCTACACCTTC.

The rearrangement uses TRBV2 and TRBJ1-5; a weak D match, TRBD1 (6 bases). CDR3 length: 20 residues. Trimming removed 0 bases from V and 0 bases from J, with 21 bases in between. Germline V gene sequence: CDR1 SNHLY, CDR2 FYNNEI. The chain's CDR3 is CASSEALGQGRAYSNQPQHF. CDR3 DNA: TGTGCCAGCAGTGAAGCGTTAGGGCAGGGGAGGGCGTATAGCAATCAGCCCCAGCATTTT.

CDR3 coding DNA: TGTGCCAGCAGTGACTCGGGGACTAGCGGAGGTTTAAGCACAGATACGCAGTATTTT. This encodes CASSDSGTSGGLSTDTQYF. The V and J genes are TRBV6-4 and TRBJ2-3; 11 bases align to TRBD2. This CDR3 has 19 residues. J gave up 0 bases and V 0 bases, and 8 bases lay outside the gene matches. CDR1 is MRHNA and CDR2 is SNTAGT in the germline V gene.

V is TRBV11-3 and J is TRBJ2-5; D gene unclear. The V gene's germline CDR1 is SGHNT and CDR2 YENEEA. This CDR3 comprises 15 residues. V lost 1 base and J lost 3, with 12 bases in between. Here the CDR3 reads CASSLGPGQEETQYF. DNA for the CDR3: TGTGCCAGCAGCTTAGGCCCCGGCCAGGAAGAGACCCAGTACTTC.

The CDR3 here is CAWSVKPPLRVSYNSPLHF. The CDR3 nucleotides are TGTGCCTGGAGTGTAAAGCCCCCCCTCAGGGTCTCCTATAATTCACCCCTCCACTTT. This chain joins TRBV30 and TRBJ1-6, with D maybe TRBD1 (5 bases). The V gene lost 0 bases and the J gene lost 0 bases, with 18 bases spanning the gap. The CDR3 is 19 amino acids. In germline, CDR1 is GTSNPN, CDR2 SVGIG (reference sequence).

J is TRBJ2-1 and V is TRBV5-1, with 10 bases fitting TRBD2. This CDR3 is 14 amino acids long. V lost 5 bases and J lost 3; bases outside the gene matches: 2. Germline CDR1 reads SGHRS; CDR2 reads YFSETQ. The CDR3 region has the DNA TGCGCCAGCAGGCCTAGCGGGGGCTACAATGAGCAGTTCTTC. Amino acids: CASRPSGGYNEQFF.

The V and J genes are TRBV5-6 and TRBJ2-1; TRBD1 matches 7 bases. CDR1 is SGHDT and CDR2 is YYEEEE in the germline V gene. V shed 4 bases, J shed 2 bases, and the junction held 15 bases outside the gene matches. The CDR3 has 18 residues. CDR3 in DNA: TGTGCCAGCAGCGGACAGGTTACTTCGGGACAGACCTACAATGAGCAGTTCTTC. Translation: CASSGQVTSGQTYNEQFF.

This chain joins TRBV7-9 and TRBJ2-1, with 11 bases aligning to TRBD2. This CDR3 spans 14 amino acids. Per germline, CDR1 SEHNR and CDR2 FQNEAQ (reference sequence). With 5 bases clipped from V and 8 bases from J, the junction kept 5 bases outside the gene matches. The CDR3 loop reads CASSPGTSGHEQFF. CDR3 in DNA: TGTGCCAGCAGCCCGGGGACTAGCGGCCATGAGCAGTTCTTC.

The rearrangement uses TRBV5-5 and TRBJ2-7; maybe TRBD1 (5 bases). This CDR3 has 13 amino acids. The V end was cut by 4 bases, the J end by 4 bases, with 12 bases between. Germline-derived CDR1 and CDR2 are SGHKS and YYEKEE (reference sequence). CDR3 in DNA: TGTGCCAGCAGCCCGGACATCTTATACGAGCAGTACGTC. Amino acids: CASSPDILYEQYV.

The J gene is TRBJ1-1, the V gene TRBV28; 8 bases line up with TRBD1. The germline CDR1 and CDR2 sequences are MDHEN and SYDVKM. The CDR3 is 17 residues long. J lost 0 bases, V lost 1 base, and 7 bases had no gene match. In nucleotides, the CDR3 is TGTGCCAGCAGTTTATTCCGGGACAGGACAATGAACACTGAAGCTTTCTTT. It encodes CASSLFRDRTMNTEAFF.

The V gene is TRBV7-2, the J gene TRBJ1-2, with TRBD1 matching over 8 bases. The V segment lost 1 base and the J segment 8 bases; nucleotides outside the gene matches: 21. CDR3 length: 19 residues. The germline CDR1 and CDR2 sequences are SGHTA and FQGNSA. The CDR3 is CASSLEDWTGYSGLGGYTF. The CDR3 nucleotides read TGTGCCAGCAGCTTAGAGGACTGGACAGGGTACTCGGGTTTGGGGGGCTACACCTTC. Full variable domain (missing parts from reference TRBV7-2 and TRBJ1-2): GAGVSQSPSNKVTEKGKDVELRCDPISGHTALYWYRQSLGQGLEFLIYFQGNSAPDKSGLPSDRFSAERTGGSVSTLTIQRTQQEDSAVYLCASSLEDWTGYSGLGGYTFGSGTRLTVV.

The chain has TRBV7-9 and TRBJ2-1; no clear D. Germline CDR1 is SEHNR and CDR2 is FQNEAQ (reference sequence). Trimming removed 1 base from V and 8 bases from J, with 9 bases in between. The CDR3 covers 13 residues. As DNA, the CDR3 is TGTGCCAGCAGCTTAGGAGCCCTCGATGAGCAGTTCTTC. Encoded protein: CASSLGALDEQFF.

The chain has TRBV6-5 and TRBJ1-2; tentatively, D is TRBD1 (5 bases). The CDR3 has 14 residues. Germline V lookup: CDR1 MNHEY, CDR2 SVGAGI. The V end was cut by 7 bases, the J end by 7 bases, with 19 bases between. In DNA, the CDR3 is TGTGCCAGCACCCCGGGGAGGGGACGTAGTGGCTACACCTTC. Encoded protein: CASTPGRGRSGYTF.

This chain joins TRBV5-1 and TRBJ1-1, with TRBD1 identical over 7 bases. The junction had 10 bases not matched to a gene; V was cut back by 0 bases and J by 2 bases. CDR3 length: 17 amino acids. Germline V gene data show CDR1 as SGHRS and CDR2 as YFSETQ. This chain's CDR3 is CASSLEFSGTANTEAFF. CDR3 nucleotides: TGCGCCAGCAGCTTGGAATTTTCCGGGACAGCAAACACTGAAGCTTTCTTT.

This clone was seen once. This chain joins TRBV9 and TRBJ2-5; maybe TRBD2 (5 bases). This CDR3 is built from 16 residues. CDR1 is SGDLS, CDR2 YYNGEE, per germline. V was trimmed by 0 bases and J by 4 bases, leaving 16 bases between them. The CDR3 region is CASSVAPGSAGETQYF. CDR3 nucleotides: TGTGCCAGCAGCGTAGCCCCGGGTAGCGCAGGAGAGACCCAGTACTTC.